This is a list of T cell receptor beta chains from one sample in a study of T cell repertoires in cytomegalovirus infection. From the reads, TCRdb called clonotypes with MiXCR, one entry per CDR3 protein. This sample carries a few hundred thousand distinct CDR3 sequences, 9.1% of them seen once, and the ten largest clones take about 15%. Sequences were obtained from PBMCs. All receptors derive from a human donor in good health (CMV status not recorded). Some clones in this sample may be carry-over from other donors' samples. Each CDR3 is given with its conserved first and last residue. A D gene is named only where the DNA matches it firmly. Size tells how often a clone was seen (once, few, many) or the class of an expanded clone, and some rows leave it out.

many | TRBJ2-5 | TRBD1 | TRBV27 | 15 | CASRRGDRDQETQYF | TGTGCCAGCAGGCGCGGGGACAGGGACCAAGAGACCCAGTACTTC
once | TRBJ2-7 | TRBD2 | TRBV11-2 | 15 | CASSNPTSGAYEQYF | TGTGCCAGCAGCAACCCGACTAGCGGAGCCTACGAGCAGTACTTC
NA | TRBJ2-7 | NA | TRBV20-1 | 11 | CSALIEYEQYF | TGCAGTGCCCTGATCGAGTACGAGCAGTACTTC
few | TRBJ2-3 | NA | TRBV7-8 | 12 | CASSTSLMGQYF | TGTGCCAGCAGCACCTCACTGATGGGGCAGTATTTT
NA | TRBJ1-1 | TRBD1 | TRBV7-6 | 16 | CASSRDRGQGGTEAFF | TGTGCCAGCAGCCGGGACAGGGGCCAAGGGGGAACTGAAGCTTTCTTT
many | TRBJ1-3 | TRBD1 | TRBV7-2 | 17 | CASSRRQGGRSGNTIYF | TGTGCCAGCAGCCGCCGACAGGGGGGCCGCTCTGGAAACACCATATATTTT
many | TRBJ1-1 | TRBD1 | TRBV11-1 | 14 | CASSFGQGHTEAFF | TGTGCCAGCAGCTTCGGACAGGGACACACTGAAGCTTTCTTT
NA | TRBJ2-5 | TRBD2 | TRBV15 | 14 | CASRRLAGRETQYF | TGTGCCAGCCGAAGACTAGCGGGAAGAGAGACCCAGTACTTC
many | TRBJ1-2 | TRBD1 | TRBV7-8 | 16 | CASSLVGQGAAIGYTF | TGTGCCAGCAGCTTAGTCGGACAGGGGGCTGCTATTGGCTACACCTTC
few | TRBJ2-7 | TRBD2 | TRBV5-4 | 15 | CASSLDSGSSYEQYF | TGTGCCAGCAGCTTAGATAGCGGGAGCTCCTACGAGCAGTACTTC
many | TRBJ2-3 | NA | TRBV7-2 | 15 | CASSPGLGPTDTQYF | TGTGCCAGCAGCCCCGGACTGGGACCCACAGATACGCAGTATTTT
many | TRBJ2-3 | TRBD2 | TRBV5-4 | 15 | CASSFLAGVADTQYF | TGTGCCAGCAGCTTTCTAGCGGGAGTTGCAGATACGCAGTATTTT
many | TRBJ1-2 | TRBD1 | TRBV19 | 13 | CASGDRDVGGYTF | TGTGCCAGCGGCGACAGGGATGTTGGAGGCTACACCTTC
many | TRBJ1-3 | TRBD1 | TRBV29-1 | 14 | CSVEGQGSGNTIYF | TGCAGCGTCGAGGGACAGGGCTCTGGAAACACCATATATTTT
few | TRBJ2-1 | NA | TRBV20-1 | 14 | CSARDLGGRYEQFF | TGCAGTGCTAGAGACTTGGGGGGCAGGTATGAGCAGTTCTTC
many | TRBJ2-1 | TRBD2 | TRBV7-2 | 15 | CASSWTSGGAYEQFF | TGTGCCAGCAGCTGGACTAGCGGGGGGGCATATGAGCAGTTCTTC
medium-sized | TRBJ1-1 | TRBD1 | TRBV12-3/TRBV12-4 | 11 | CASTNRGKAFF | TGTGCCAGCACCAACAGGGGAAAAGCTTTCTTT
many | TRBJ2-5 | NA | TRBV7-2 | 16 | CASSYQRQGWQETQYF | TGTGCCAGCAGCTACCAAAGGCAGGGATGGCAAGAGACCCAGTACTTC
many | TRBJ1-1 | TRBD1 | TRBV7-8 | 19 | CASSLGGGGLGQESTEAFF | TGTGCCAGCAGCTTAGGTGGGGGGGGCCTCGGACAGGAGAGCACTGAAGCTTTCTTT
many | TRBJ1-5 | TRBD1 | TRBV28 | 15 | CASRIGTGGQKPQHF | TGTGCCAGCAGGATCGGGACAGGGGGACAAAAGCCCCAGCATTTT
NA | TRBJ2-3 | NA | TRBV5-1 | 14 | CASLLQSSTDTQYF | TGCGCCAGCCTCCTTCAATCTAGCACAGATACGCAGTATTTT
many | TRBJ2-7 | NA | TRBV6-2/TRBV6-3 | 16 | CASSYLNHIGPYEQYF | TGTGCCAGCAGTTACCTTAATCACATAGGGCCCTACGAGCAGTACTTC
many | TRBJ2-2 | NA | TRBV19 | 15 | CASSQRQFQTGELFF | TGTGCCAGTAGTCAGCGACAGTTTCAGACCGGGGAGCTGTTTTTT
NA | TRBJ2-1 | TRBD2 | TRBV5-5 | 17 | CASSLEGWGGSWDEQFF | TGTGCCAGCAGCTTGGAGGGGTGGGGCGGGAGTTGGGATGAGCAGTTCTTC
many | TRBJ1-5 | NA | TRBV28 | 15 | CASSYGGGGNQPQHF | TGTGCCAGCAGTTACGGAGGGGGAGGCAATCAGCCCCAGCATTTT
many | TRBJ2-1 | NA | TRBV7-2 | 12 | CASSSFYNEQFF | TGTGCCAGCAGCTCCTTCTACAATGAGCAGTTCTTC
few | TRBJ1-3 | NA | TRBV4-2 | 16 | CASSQGGLRMGNTIYF | TGTGCCAGCAGCCAAGGCGGGCTTAGAATGGGAAACACCATATATTTT
many | TRBJ2-7 | TRBD1 | TRBV11-2 | 17 | CASSSDRGRWVSYEQYF | TGTGCCAGCAGCTCGGACAGGGGAAGATGGGTCTCCTACGAGCAGTACTTC
many | TRBJ2-5 | NA | TRBV6-6 | 14 | CASNTGTVGETQYF | TGTGCCAGCAATACAGGGACGGTGGGGGAGACCCAGTACTTC
few | TRBJ1-3 | NA | TRBV19 | 15 | CASSIKVSSGNTIYF | TGTGCCAGTAGTATAAAAGTGAGCTCTGGAAACACCATATATTTT
NA | TRBJ1-2 | TRBD1 | TRBV9 | 15 | CASSVATGQGGGYTF | TGTGCCAGCAGCGTAGCTACCGGACAGGGGGGAGGCTACACCTTC
many | TRBJ1-1 | NA | TRBV28 | 14 | CASKTSGGNTEAFF | TGTGCCAGCAAGACTTCCGGGGGAAACACTGAAGCTTTCTTT
NA | TRBJ2-1 | TRBD2 | TRBV4-1 | 17 | CASSQDPGLALINEQFF | TGCGCCAGCAGCCAAGATCCGGGACTAGCGTTGATCAATGAGCAGTTCTTC
few | TRBJ2-5 | TRBD2 | TRBV11-3 | 22 | CASSLEGWGLPASGGDQETQYF | TGTGCCAGCAGCTTAGAAGGATGGGGCCTCCCTGCTAGCGGGGGGGACCAAGAGACCCAGTACTTC
many | TRBJ1-4 | NA | TRBV12-3/TRBV12-4 | 11 | CASTLGGKLFF | TGTGCCAGCACCTTGGGTGGAAAACTGTTTTTT
NA | TRBJ2-1 | TRBD2 | TRBV6-2/TRBV6-3 | 15 | CASSWTSGSYNEQFF | TGTGCCAGCAGTTGGACTAGCGGGTCCTACAATGAGCAGTTCTTC
many | TRBJ2-3 | TRBD2 | TRBV7-2 | 15 | CASSWAPSGGDTQYF | TGTGCCAGCAGCTGGGCGCCTAGCGGGGGAGATACGCAGTATTTT
many | TRBJ2-3 | NA | TRBV7-2 | 14 | CASSSLRRTDTQYF | TGTGCCAGCAGCTCCCTCAGGCGAACAGATACGCAGTATTTT
many | TRBJ2-5 | NA | TRBV7-8 | 15 | CASSLVGGVQETQYF | TGTGCCAGCAGCTTAGTGGGTGGCGTCCAAGAGACCCAGTACTTC
many | TRBJ1-5 | NA | TRBV19 | 15 | CASSIPGDRNQPQHF | TGTGCCAGTAGTATTCCGGGGGACCGAAATCAGCCCCAGCATTTT
many | TRBJ1-1 | TRBD1 | TRBV5-1 | 15 | CASSSRQGRGTEAFF | TGCGCCAGCAGCTCGAGACAGGGTCGGGGCACTGAAGCTTTCTTT
many | TRBJ2-7 | NA | TRBV7-2 | 13 | CASSRVTAYEQYF | TGTGCCAGCAGCCGGGTTACGGCTTACGAGCAGTACTTC
NA | TRBJ2-4 | NA | TRBV7-9 | 15 | CASSFSEEAKNIQYF | TGTGCCAGCAGCTTCTCGGAAGAAGCCAAAAACATTCAGTACTTC
many | TRBJ1-1 | NA | TRBV7-2 | 15 | CASSFQGRTNTEAFF | TGTGCCAGCAGCTTCCAAGGACGGACGAACACTGAAGCTTTCTTT
few | TRBJ2-7 | TRBD2 | TRBV7-9 | 13 | CASLGGNTYEQYF | TGTGCCTCCTTGGGGGGGAACACCTACGAGCAGTACTTC
few | TRBJ2-3 | NA | TRBV7-9 | 14 | CASSFSGFTDTQYF | TGTGCCAGCAGCTTTTCGGGGTTCACAGATACGCAGTATTTT
many | TRBJ2-7 | NA | TRBV7-9 | 13 | CASSFSGLDEQYF | TGTGCCAGCAGCTTTTCAGGCCTTGACGAGCAGTACTTC
many | TRBJ1-3 | NA | TRBV7-6 | 15 | CASSTSPQAGNTIYF | TGTGCCAGCAGCACCAGCCCTCAGGCTGGAAACACCATATATTTT
few | TRBJ2-3 | TRBD2 | TRBV7-2 | 12 | CASSFPGLAGEF | TGTGCCAGCAGCTTCCCGGGACTAGCGGGAGAATTT
few | TRBJ2-1 | TRBD2 | TRBV20-1 | 14 | CSAAGTSGVYEQFF | TGCAGTGCCGCCGGGACTAGCGGGGTGTATGAGCAGTTCTTC
few | TRBJ2-3 | TRBD1 | TRBV7-8 | 15 | CASSLAGTAYGTQYF | TGTGCCAGCAGCTTAGCCGGGACAGCCTACGGTACGCAGTATTTT
many | TRBJ2-2 | NA | TRBV7-2 | 15 | CASSPFTGRGGELFF | TGTGCCAGCAGCCCTTTTACAGGGAGGGGGGGGGAGCTGTTTTTT
many | TRBJ2-4 | NA | TRBV7-2 | 15 | CASSLASGAKNIQYF | TGTGCCAGCAGCTTAGCGTCGGGGGCCAAAAACATTCAGTACTTC